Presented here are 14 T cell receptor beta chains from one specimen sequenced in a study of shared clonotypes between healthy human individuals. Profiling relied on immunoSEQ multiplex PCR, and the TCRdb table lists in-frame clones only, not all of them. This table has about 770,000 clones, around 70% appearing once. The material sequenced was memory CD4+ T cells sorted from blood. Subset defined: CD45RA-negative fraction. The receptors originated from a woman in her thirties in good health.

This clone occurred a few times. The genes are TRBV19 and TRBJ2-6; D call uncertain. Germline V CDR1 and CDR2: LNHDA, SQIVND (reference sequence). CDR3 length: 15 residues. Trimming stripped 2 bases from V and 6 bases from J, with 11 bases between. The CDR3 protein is CASSISGLEANVLTF. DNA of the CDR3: TGTGCCAGTAGTATATCAGGTTTAGAGGCCAACGTCCTGACTTTC.

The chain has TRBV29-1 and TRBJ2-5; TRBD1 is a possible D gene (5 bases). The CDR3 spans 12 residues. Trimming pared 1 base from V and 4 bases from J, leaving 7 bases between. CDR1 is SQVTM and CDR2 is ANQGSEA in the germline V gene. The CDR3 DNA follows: TGCAGCGTTGAAGGCCAGGGAGAGACCCAGTACTTC. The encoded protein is CSVEGQGETQYF.

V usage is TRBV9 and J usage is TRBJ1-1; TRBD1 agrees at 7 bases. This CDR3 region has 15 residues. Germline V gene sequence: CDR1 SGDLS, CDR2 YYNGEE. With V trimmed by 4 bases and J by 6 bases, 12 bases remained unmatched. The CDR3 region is CASSPNPQGEPEAFF. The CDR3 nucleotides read TGTGCCAGCAGCCCCAACCCCCAGGGGGAGCCTGAAGCTTTCTTT.

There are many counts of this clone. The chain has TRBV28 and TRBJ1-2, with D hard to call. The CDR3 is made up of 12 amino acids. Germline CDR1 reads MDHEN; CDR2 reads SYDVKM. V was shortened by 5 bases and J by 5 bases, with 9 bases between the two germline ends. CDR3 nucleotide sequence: TGTGCCAGCAGTGATGAATTTTATGGCTACACCTTC. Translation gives CASSDEFYGYTF.

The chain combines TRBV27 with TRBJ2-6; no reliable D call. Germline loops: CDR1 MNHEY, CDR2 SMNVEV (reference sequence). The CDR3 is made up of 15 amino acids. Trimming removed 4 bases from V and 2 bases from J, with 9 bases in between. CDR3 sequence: CASSWDRAGANVLTF. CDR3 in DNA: TGTGCCAGCAGTTGGGATAGGGCTGGGGCCAACGTCCTGACTTTC.

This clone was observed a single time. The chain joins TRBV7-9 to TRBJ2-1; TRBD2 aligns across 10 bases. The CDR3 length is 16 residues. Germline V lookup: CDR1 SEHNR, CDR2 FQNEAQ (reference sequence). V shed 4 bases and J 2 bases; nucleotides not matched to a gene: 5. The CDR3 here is CASSSRTSGTYNEQFF. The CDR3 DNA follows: TGTGCCAGCAGCTCCCGGACTAGCGGCACCTACAATGAGCAGTTCTTC.

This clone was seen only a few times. CDR3 nucleotide sequence: TGCAGCGTTGGCGGGTACAGCTCCTACGAGCAGTACTTC. Amino acid sequence: CSVGGYSSYEQYF. The rearrangement links TRBV29-1 to TRBJ2-7, with a tentative D call TRBD2 (5 bases). V lost 4 bases and J 0 bases, leaving 10 bases between the germline ends. Germline V lookup: CDR1 SQVTM, CDR2 ANQGSEA. This CDR3 has 13 residues.

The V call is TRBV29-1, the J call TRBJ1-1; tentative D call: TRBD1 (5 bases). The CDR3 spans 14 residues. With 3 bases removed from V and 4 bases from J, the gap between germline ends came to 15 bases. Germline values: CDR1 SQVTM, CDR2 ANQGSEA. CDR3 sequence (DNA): TGCAGCGTTGATCTAGGGGTGGAGGTCACTGAAGCTTTCTTT. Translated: CSVDLGVEVTEAFF.

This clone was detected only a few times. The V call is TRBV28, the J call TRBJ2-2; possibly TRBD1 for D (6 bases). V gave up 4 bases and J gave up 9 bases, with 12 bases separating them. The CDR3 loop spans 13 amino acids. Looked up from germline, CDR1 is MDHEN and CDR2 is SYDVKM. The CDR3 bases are TGTGCCAGCAGTTCAGGGGTGCGGTGGGAGCTGTTTTTT. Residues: CASSSGVRWELFF.

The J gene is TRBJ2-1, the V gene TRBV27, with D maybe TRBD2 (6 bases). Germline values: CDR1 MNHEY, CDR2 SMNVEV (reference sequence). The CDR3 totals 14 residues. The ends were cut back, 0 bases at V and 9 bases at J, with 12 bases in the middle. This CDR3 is CASSLSKAGGEQFF. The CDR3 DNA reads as TGTGCCAGCAGTTTATCGAAGGCCGGGGGTGAGCAGTTCTTC.

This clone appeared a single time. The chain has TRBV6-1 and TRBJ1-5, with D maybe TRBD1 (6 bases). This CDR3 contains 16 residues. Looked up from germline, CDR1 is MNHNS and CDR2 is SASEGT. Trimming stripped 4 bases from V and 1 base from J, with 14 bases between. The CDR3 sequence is CASSALGARSNQPQHF. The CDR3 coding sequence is TGTGCCAGCAGTGCTCTGGGGGCTCGGAGCAATCAGCCCCAGCATTTT.

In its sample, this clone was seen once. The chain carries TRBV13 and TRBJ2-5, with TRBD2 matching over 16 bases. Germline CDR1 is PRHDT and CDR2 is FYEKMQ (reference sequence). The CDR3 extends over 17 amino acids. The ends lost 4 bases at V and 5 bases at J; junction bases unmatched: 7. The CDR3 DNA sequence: TGTGCCAGCAGCTCCGGGACTAGCGGGAGGGCCGGGGAGACCCAGTACTTC. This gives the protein CASSSGTSGRAGETQYF.

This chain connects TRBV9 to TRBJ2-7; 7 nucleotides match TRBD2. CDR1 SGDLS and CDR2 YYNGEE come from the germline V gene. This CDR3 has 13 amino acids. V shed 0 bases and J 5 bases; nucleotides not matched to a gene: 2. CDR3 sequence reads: CASSVAGRDEQYF. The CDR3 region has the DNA TGTGCCAGCAGCGTAGCTGGGAGGGACGAGCAGTACTTC.

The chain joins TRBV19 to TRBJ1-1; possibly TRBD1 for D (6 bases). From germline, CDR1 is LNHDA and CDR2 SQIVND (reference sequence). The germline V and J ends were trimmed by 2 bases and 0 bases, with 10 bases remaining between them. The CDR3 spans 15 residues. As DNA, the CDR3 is TGTGCCAGTAGTATACAGGGGAACATGAACACTGAAGCTTTCTTT. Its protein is CASSIQGNMNTEAFF.